The 7 T cell receptor beta chains below were found in one sample sequenced in a study of T cells in women clearing cervical HPV infection. The protocol was immunoSEQ multiplex PCR, while the TCRdb copy is restricted to in-frame clones and leaves out a portion. The sample features tens of thousands of clones, with about 3.1% in its top ten. The sequenced material came from blood buffy coat. The receptors come from a woman between 18 and 70 years old with a cervical HPV16 infection that either progressed to CIN3+ or cleared (not recorded which).

Points on this clone: Read coverage stops 3 residues before the CDR3 terminus; the germline J gene supplies the remainder. This chain joins TRBV5-1 and TRBJ1-1; no reliable D call. V was cut by 2 bases and J by 1 base, with 12 bases left in between. The CDR3 is made up of 15 amino acids. Per germline, CDR1 SGHRS and CDR2 YFSETQ. The CDR3 spells CASSFSGQANTEAFF. The sequenced CDR3 bases are TGCGCCAGCAGCTTTAGTGGCCAGGCGAACACTGAA.

With regard to this clone: The read terminates 3 residues before the CDR3 end, so the remaining end is supplied by the germline J gene. Other nucleotide sequences from this sample produce the same CDR3. The V gene is TRBV29-1, the J gene TRBJ2-2; D may be TRBD2 (6 bases). This CDR3 has 13 residues. V gave up 5 bases and J gave up 5 bases, with 12 bases separating them. CDR1 and CDR2 (germline): SQVTM, ANQGSEA. CDR3 DNA, as far as it was read: TGCAGCGTTAACGGGGGTTGGACCGGGGAG. It codes for CSVNGGWTGE. The entire CDR3 protein is CSVNGGWTGELFF.

In the case of this clone: The CDR3 end falls 3 residues outside the read, so it is completed with the germline J gene. This chain links TRBV5-6 with TRBJ2-2; no firm D call. The length of the CDR3 is 12 residues. CDR1 is SGHDT, CDR2 YYEEEE, per germline. CDR3 DNA (partial): TGTGCCAGCAGCTTGGATGATGGCGAG. It translates to CASSLDDGE. The full CDR3 protein is CASSLDDGELFF.

The CDR3 DNA, read in part, is TGTGCCTGGAGTGTCACAGGGATT. This gives the protein CAWSVTGI. The whole CDR3 region reads CAWSVTGIQYF. The chain has TRBV30 and TRBJ2-4; weak D call: TRBD1 (6 bases). The DNA ends 3 residues before the CDR3 does, and the rest of the CDR3 is filled in from the germline J gene. CDR3 size: 11 residues. In germline, CDR1 is GTSNPN, CDR2 SVGIG (reference sequence).

A remark on this clone: The read halts 3 residues ahead of the CDR3 end, with the missing end drawn from the germline J gene. The rearrangement links TRBV11-1 to TRBJ2-1; 7 nucleotides match TRBD1. Germline V gene sequence: CDR1 SGHAT, CDR2 FQDESV (reference sequence). This CDR3 has 15 amino acids. Trimming took 3 bases from V and 2 from J; bases not matched to a gene: 4. The chain's CDR3 is CASSLAGTAYNEQFF. CDR3 DNA (partial): TGTGCCAGCAGCTTGGCTGGGACAGCCTACAATGAG.

Concerning this clone: The read terminates 3 residues ahead of where the CDR3 ends, so the germline J gene completes it. The rearrangement uses TRBV20-1 and TRBJ2-3, with D tentatively TRBD2 (6 bases). V shed 2 bases and J shed 4 bases, with 10 bases lying between them. The CDR3 runs 13 residues. The germline CDR1 and CDR2 sequences are DFQATT and SNEGSKA (reference sequence). The part of the CDR3 DNA that was read is TGCAGTGCTAGATTGGAGGGGCCAGATACG. Translating gives CSARLEGPDT. The CDR3 in its entirety is CSARLEGPDTQYF.

Worth noting for this clone: With the read ending 3 residues before the CDR3 end, the germline J gene is used to fill in that end. The genes are TRBV20-1 and TRBJ1-1, with D perhaps matching TRBD1 (6 bases). Germline CDR1 and CDR2: DFQATT and SNEGSKA (reference sequence). Between the trimmed V and J ends, which lost 6 bases and 5 bases, there was a span of 16 bases. The CDR3 runs to 13 residues. CDR3 DNA, as far as it was read: TGCAGTGCAAACCAACAGGGTAATACTGAA. Its translation is CSANQQGNTE. In full, the CDR3 is CSANQQGNTEAFF.